The present T cell receptor (beta chain) was sequenced within a study of Ad26.COV2.S vaccination and SARS-CoV-2 variants. At the level of the study: The study gave Ad26.COV2.S intramuscularly, once or twice 56 days apart.

Sequenced by immunoSEQ multiplex PCR; TCRdb stores in-frame clones only, minus some. The table records roughly 300,000 clones, roughly 91% of them present only once. J lost 4 bases, V lost 5 bases, and 15 bases had no gene match. The CDR3 is made up of 17 amino acids. Germline CDR1 and CDR2: MDHEN and SYDVKM. Regarding treatment: roughly 19 received Ad26.COV2.S at low or high dose, single or two shots; about 5 received placebo; per-sample allocation not given. The investigators took samples on day 63 after the first vaccine or placebo injection. This specimen was peripheral blood, taken in a trial of Ad26.COV2.S vaccine versus placebo. The receptor comes from a person between 18 and 65 years old who received the Ad26.COV2.S COVID-19 vaccine or a placebo. The chain links TRBV28 to TRBJ2-3; the match to TRBD2 covers 7 bases. CDR3: CASSRTWGGSKADTQYF. CDR3 nucleotides: TGTGCCAGCAGTCGAACGTGGGGCGGGAGTAAGGCAGATACGCAGTATTTT.